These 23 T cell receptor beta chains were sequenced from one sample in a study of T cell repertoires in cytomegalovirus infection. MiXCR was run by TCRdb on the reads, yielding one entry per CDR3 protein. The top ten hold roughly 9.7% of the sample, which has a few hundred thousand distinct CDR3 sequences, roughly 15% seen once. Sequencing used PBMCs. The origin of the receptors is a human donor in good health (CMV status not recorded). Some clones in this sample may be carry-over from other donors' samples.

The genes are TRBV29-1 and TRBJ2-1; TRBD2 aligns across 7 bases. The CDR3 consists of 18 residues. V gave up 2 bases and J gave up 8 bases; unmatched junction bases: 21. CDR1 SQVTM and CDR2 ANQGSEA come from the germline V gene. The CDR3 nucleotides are TGCAGCGTTGAAAATAGTTCGTCGGGAGGAACACCTACGGATGAGCAGTTCTTC. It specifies CSVENSSSGGTPTDEQFF.

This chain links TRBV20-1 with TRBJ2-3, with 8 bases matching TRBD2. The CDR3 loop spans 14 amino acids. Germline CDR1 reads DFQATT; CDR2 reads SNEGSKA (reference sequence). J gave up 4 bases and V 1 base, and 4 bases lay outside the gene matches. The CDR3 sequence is CSARGAGAPDTQYF. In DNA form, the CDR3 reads TGCAGTGCTAGAGGAGCGGGAGCTCCAGATACGCAGTATTTT.

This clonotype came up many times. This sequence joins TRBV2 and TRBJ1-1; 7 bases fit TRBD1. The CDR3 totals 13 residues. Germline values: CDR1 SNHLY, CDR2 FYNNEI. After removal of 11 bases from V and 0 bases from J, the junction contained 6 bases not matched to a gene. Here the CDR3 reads CACTGTVNTEAFF. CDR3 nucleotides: TGTGCCTGCACCGGGACAGTGAACACTGAAGCTTTCTTT.

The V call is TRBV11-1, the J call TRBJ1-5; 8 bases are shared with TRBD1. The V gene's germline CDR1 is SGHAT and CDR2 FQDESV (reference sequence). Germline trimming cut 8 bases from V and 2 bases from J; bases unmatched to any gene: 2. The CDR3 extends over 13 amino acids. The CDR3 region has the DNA TGTGCCAGCGGGACAGGTGGCAATCAGCCCCAGCATTTT. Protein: CASGTGGNQPQHF.

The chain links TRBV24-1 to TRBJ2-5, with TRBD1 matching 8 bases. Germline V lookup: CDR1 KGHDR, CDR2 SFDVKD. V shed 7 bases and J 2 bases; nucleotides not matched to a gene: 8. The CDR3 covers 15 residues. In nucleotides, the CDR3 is TGTGCCACCAGCCGCGGACAGGGCAATCAAGAGACCCAGTACTTC. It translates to CATSRGQGNQETQYF.

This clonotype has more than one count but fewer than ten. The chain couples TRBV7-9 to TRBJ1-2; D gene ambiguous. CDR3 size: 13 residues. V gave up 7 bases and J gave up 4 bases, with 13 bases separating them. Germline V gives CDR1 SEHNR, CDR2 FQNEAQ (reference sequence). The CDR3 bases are TGTGCCAGCAACCTAGAGCCAACCTATGGCTACACCTTC. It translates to CASNLEPTYGYTF.

The DNA of the CDR3 is TGCGCCAGCAGCCAAGACGGGACGCCGCCTTCCTATGGCTACACCTTC. Translated: CASSQDGTPPSYGYTF. The chain carries TRBV4-1 and TRBJ1-2; perhaps TRBD1 as D (5 bases). V was clipped by 0 bases and J by 4 bases, with 15 bases between them. The V gene's germline CDR1 is MGHRA and CDR2 YSYEKL. The CDR3 length is 16 residues.

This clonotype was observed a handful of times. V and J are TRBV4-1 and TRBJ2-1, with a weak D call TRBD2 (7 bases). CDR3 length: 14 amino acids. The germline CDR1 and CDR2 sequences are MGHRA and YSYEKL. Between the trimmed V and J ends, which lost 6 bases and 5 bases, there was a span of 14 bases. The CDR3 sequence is CASSLRGGDNEQFF. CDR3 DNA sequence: TGCGCCAGCAGTCTTAGGGGGGGGGACAATGAGCAGTTCTTC.

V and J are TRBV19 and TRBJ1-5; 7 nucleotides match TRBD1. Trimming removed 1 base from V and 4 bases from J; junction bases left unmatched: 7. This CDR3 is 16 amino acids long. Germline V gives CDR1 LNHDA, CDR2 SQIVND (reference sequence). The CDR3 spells CASSIGPDRVNQPQHF. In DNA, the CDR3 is TGTGCCAGTAGTATAGGGCCTGACAGGGTAAATCAGCCCCAGCATTTT.

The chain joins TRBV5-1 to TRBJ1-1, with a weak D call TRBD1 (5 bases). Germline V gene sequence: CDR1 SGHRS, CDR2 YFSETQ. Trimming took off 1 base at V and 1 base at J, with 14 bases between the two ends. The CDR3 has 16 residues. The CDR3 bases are TGCGCCAGCAGCTTGAGGTCCGGAGGGACGAACACTGAAGCTTTCTTT. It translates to CASSLRSGGTNTEAFF. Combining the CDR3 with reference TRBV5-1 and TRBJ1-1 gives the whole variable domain KAGVTQTPRYLIKTRGQQVTLSCSPISGHRSVSWYQQTPGQGLQFLFEYFSETQRNKGNFPGRFSGRQFSNSRSEMNVSTLELGDSALYLCASSLRSGGTNTEAFFGQGTRLTVV.

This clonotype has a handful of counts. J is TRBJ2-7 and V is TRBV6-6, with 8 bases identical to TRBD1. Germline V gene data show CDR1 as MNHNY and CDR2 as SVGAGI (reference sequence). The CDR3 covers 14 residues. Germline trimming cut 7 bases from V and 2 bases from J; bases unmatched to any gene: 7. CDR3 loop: CASINRGRPYEQYF. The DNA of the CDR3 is TGTGCCAGCATCAACAGGGGGAGACCCTACGAGCAGTACTTC.

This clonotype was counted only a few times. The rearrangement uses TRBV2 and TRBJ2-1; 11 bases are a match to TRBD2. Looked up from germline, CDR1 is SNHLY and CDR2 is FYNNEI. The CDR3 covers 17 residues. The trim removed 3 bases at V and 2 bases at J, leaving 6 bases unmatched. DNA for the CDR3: TGTGCCAGCAGTGATCCTGGGACTAGCGGACCCTACAATGAGCAGTTCTTC. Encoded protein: CASSDPGTSGPYNEQFF.

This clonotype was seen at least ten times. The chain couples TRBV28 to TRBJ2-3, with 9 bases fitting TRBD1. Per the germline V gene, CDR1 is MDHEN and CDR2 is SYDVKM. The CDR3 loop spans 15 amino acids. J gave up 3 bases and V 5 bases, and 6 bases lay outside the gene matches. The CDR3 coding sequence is TGTGCCAGCAGTCCGACAGGGGGATTAACAGATACGCAGTATTTT. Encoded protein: CASSPTGGLTDTQYF.

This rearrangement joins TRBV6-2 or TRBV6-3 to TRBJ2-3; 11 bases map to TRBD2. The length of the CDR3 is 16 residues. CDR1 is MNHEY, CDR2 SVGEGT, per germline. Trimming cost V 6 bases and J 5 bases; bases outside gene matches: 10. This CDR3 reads CASRVLGLAGEDTQYF. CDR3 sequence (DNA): TGTGCCAGCAGAGTTCTCGGACTAGCGGGTGAAGATACGCAGTATTTT.

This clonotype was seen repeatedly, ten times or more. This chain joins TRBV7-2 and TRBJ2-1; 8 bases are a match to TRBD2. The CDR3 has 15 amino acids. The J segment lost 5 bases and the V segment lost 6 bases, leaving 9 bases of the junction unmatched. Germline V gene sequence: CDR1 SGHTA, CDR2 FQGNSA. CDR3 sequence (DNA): TGTGCCAGCAGTAAACGGACTAGCCGGAACAATGAGCAGTTCTTC. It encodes CASSKRTSRNNEQFF.

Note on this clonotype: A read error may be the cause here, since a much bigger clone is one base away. The CDR3 DNA reads TGTGCCAACAGCCCGACTAGCGGGGGGGATGAGCAGTTCTTC. Translated, it gives CANSPTSGGDEQFF. The chain links TRBV7-2 to TRBJ2-1; TRBD2 matches 14 bases. This CDR3 comprises 14 residues. The germline V gene has CDR1 SGHTA and CDR2 FQGNSA.

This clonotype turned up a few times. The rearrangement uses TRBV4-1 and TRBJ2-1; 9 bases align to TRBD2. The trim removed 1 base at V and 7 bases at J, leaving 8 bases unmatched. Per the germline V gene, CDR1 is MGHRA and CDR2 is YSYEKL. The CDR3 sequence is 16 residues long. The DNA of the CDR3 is TGCGCCAGCAGCCAAGGACTAGCGGAGGGGGGGAATGAGCAGTTCTTC. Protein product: CASSQGLAEGGNEQFF.

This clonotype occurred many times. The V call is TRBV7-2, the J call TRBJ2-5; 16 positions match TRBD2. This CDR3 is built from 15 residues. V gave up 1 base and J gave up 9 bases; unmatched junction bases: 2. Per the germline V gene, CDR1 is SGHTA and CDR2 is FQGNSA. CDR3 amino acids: CASSLEGLAGGPQYF. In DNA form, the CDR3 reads TGTGCCAGCAGCTTAGAGGGACTAGCGGGGGGGCCCCAGTACTTC.

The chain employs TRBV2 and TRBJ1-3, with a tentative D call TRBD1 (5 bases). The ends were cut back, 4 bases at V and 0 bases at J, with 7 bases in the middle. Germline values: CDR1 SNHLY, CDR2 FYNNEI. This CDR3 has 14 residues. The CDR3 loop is CASSGQSSGNTIYF. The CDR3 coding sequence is TGTGCCAGCAGTGGACAGTCCTCTGGAAACACCATATATTTT. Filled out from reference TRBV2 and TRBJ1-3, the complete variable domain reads EPEVTQTPSHQVTQMGQEVILRCVPISNHLYFYWYRQILGQKVEFLVSFYNNEISEKSEIFDDQFSVERPDGSNFTLKIRSTKLEDSAMYFCASSGQSSGNTIYFGEGSWLTVV.

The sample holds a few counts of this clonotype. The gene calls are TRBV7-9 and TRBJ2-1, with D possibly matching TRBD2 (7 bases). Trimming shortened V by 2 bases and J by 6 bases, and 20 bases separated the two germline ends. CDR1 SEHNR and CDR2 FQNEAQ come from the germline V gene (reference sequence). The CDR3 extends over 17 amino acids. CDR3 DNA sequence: TGTGCCAGCAGCTTACCTAGGGAACAGGGACTATCCAATGAGCAGTTCTTC. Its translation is CASSLPREQGLSNEQFF.

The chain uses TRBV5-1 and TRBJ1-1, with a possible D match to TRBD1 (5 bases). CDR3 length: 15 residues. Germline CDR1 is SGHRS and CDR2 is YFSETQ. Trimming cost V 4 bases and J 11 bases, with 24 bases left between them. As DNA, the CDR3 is TGCGCCAGCAGCCGATTCGAGGGGACTCGAGGTAGGGCTTTCTTT. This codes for CASSRFEGTRGRAFF. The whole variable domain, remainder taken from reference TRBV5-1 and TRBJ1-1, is KAGVTQTPRYLIKTRGQQVTLSCSPISGHRSVSWYQQTPGQGLQFLFEYFSETQRNKGNFPGRFSGRQFSNSRSEMNVSTLELGDSALYLCASSRFEGTRGRAFFGQGTRLTVV.

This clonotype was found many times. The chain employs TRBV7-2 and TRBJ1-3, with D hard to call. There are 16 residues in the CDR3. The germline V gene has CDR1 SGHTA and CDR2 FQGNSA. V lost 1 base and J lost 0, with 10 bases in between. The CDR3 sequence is CASSLEWGTSGNTIYF. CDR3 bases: TGTGCCAGCAGCTTAGAATGGGGAACCTCTGGAAACACCATATATTTT. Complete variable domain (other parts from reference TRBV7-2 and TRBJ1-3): GAGVSQSPSNKVTEKGKDVELRCDPISGHTALYWYRQSLGQGLEFLIYFQGNSAPDKSGLPSDRFSAERTGGSVSTLTIQRTQQEDSAVYLCASSLEWGTSGNTIYFGEGSWLTVV.

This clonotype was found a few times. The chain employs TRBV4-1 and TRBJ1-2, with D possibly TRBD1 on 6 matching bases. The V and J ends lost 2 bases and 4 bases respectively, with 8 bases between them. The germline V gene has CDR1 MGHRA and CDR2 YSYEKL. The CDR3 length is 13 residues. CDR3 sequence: CASSQSRGYGYTF. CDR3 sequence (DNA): TGCGCCAGCAGCCAATCCAGGGGCTATGGCTACACCTTC.